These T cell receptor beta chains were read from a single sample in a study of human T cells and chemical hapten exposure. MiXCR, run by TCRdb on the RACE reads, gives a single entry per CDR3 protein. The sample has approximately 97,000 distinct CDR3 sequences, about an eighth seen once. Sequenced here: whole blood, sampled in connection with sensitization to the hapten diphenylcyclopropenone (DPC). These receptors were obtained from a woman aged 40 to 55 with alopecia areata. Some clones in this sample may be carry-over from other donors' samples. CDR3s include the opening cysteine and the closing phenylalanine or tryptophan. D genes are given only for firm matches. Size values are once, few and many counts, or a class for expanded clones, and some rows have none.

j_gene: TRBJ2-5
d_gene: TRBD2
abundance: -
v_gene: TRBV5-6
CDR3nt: TGTGCCAGCAGCTCGTCTAGCGGAGCAGAGACCCAGTACTTC
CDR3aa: CASSSSSGAETQYF

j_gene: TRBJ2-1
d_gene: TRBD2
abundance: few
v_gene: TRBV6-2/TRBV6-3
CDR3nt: TGTGCCAGCAGCTTGACTAGCGGGGGCTTCCCCCAGTTCTTC
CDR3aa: CASSLTSGGFPQFF

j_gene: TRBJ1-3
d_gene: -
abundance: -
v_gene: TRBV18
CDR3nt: TGTGCCAGCTCACCGACCACGGGACTGTATGGAAACACCATATATTTT
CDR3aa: CASSPTTGLYGNTIYF

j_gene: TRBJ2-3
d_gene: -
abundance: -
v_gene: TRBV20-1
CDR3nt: TGCAGTGCTGAACCCACCGGACCCACAGATACGCAGTATTTT
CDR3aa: CSAEPTGPTDTQYF

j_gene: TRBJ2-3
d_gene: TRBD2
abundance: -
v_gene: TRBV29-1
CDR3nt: TGCAGCTCACTATTAGCGGGAGATACGCAGTATTTT
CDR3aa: CSSLLAGDTQYF

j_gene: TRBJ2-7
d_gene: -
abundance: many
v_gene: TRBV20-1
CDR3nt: TGCAGTGCTCCTCTACACAGCTCCTACGAGCAGTACTTC
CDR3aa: CSAPLHSSYEQYF

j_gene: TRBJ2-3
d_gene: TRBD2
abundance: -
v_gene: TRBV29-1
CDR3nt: TGCAGCGTTGAGAAAGCGGGGGTGAGCACAGATACGCAGTATTTT
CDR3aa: CSVEKAGVSTDTQYF

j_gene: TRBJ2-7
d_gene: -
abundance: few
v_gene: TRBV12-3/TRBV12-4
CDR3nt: TGTGCCAGCAGCAGTCGAAGGGGCGCGGGTTACGAGCAGTACTTC
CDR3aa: CASSSRRGAGYEQYF

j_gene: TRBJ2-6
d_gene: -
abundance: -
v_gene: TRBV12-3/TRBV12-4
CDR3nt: TGTGCCAGCAGGGGGGACTCTGGGGCCAACGTCCTGACTTTC
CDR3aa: CASRGDSGANVLTF

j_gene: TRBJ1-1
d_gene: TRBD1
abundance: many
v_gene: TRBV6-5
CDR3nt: TGTGCCAGCAGAGTTACAGGGGGAAGGAGGAACACTGAAGCTTTCTTT
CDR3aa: CASRVTGGRRNTEAFF

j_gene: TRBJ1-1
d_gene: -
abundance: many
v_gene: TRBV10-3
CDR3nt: TGTGCCATCATGGAGGCCACTGAAGCTTTCTTT
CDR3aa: CAIMEATEAFF

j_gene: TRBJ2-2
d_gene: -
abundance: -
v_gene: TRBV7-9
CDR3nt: TGTGCCAGCAGCCGAGACCCCAGTAGCACCGGGGAGCTGTTTTTT
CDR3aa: CASSRDPSSTGELFF

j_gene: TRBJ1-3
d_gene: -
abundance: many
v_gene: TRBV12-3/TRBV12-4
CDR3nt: TGTGCCAGCAGTCCGCGGGGGTCTGGAAACACCATATATTTT
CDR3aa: CASSPRGSGNTIYF

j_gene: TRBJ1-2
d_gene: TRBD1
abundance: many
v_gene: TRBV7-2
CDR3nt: TGTGCCAGCAGCCTAACCGGGACAGCGCATGGCTACACCTTC
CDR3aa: CASSLTGTAHGYTF

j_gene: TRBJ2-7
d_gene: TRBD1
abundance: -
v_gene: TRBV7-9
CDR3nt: TGTGCCAGCAGCCCCGACAGGGCCTACGAGCAGTACTTC
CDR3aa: CASSPDRAYEQYF

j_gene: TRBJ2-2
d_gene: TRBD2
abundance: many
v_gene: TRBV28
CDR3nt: TGTGCCAGCAGTCCTCGGACTAGCGAATACACCGGGGAGCTGTTTTTT
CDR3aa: CASSPRTSEYTGELFF

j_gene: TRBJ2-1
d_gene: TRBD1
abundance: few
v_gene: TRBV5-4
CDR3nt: TGTGCCAGCAGCGATGACAGGGAAAGGTCCTACAATGAGCAGTTCTTC
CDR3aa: CASSDDRERSYNEQFF

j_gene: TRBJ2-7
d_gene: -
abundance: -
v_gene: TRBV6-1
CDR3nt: TGTGCCAGCAGAGACAGGAGCTCCTACGAGCAGTACTTC
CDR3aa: CASRDRSSYEQYF

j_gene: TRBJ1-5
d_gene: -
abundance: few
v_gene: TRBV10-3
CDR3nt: TGTGCCATCGGGGCTGGTGCGGGGAACAATCAGCCCCAGCATTTT
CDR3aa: CAIGAGAGNNQPQHF

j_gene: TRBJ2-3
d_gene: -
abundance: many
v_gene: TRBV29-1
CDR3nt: TGCAGCGTTGAATCGGGACGAGCAACAGATACGCAGTATTTT
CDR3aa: CSVESGRATDTQYF

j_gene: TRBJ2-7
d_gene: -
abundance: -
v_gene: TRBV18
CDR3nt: TGTGCCAGCTCCACCAGAGAGACTGCGGCCTACGAGCAGTACTTC
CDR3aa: CASSTRETAAYEQYF

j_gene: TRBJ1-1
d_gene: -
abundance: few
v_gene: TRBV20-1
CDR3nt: TGCAGTGCTAGACGGGGGAACACTGAAGCTTTCTTT
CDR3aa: CSARRGNTEAFF

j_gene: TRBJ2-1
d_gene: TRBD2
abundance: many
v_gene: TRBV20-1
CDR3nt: TGCAGTGCTAGAGATCCCGGGACTAGTTTCCGAAATGAGCAGTTCTTC
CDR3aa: CSARDPGTSFRNEQFF

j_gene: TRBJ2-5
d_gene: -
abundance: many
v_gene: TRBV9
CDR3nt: TGTGCCAGCAGCGCTGGGACTCGGGGATGGCAAGAGACCCAGTACTTC
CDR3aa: CASSAGTRGWQETQYF

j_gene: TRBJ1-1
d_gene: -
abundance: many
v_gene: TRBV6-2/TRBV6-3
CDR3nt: TGTGCCAGCAGCCTCCCGGGGAAAGGCACTGAAGCTTTCTTT
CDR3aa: CASSLPGKGTEAFF

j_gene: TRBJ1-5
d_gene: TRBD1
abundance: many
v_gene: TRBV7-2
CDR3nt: TGTGCCAGCAGCCATGCCGGGACAGAAGGCAATCAGCCCCAGCATTTT
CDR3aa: CASSHAGTEGNQPQHF

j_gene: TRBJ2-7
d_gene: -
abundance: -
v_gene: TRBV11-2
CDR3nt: TGTGCCAGTCGGGACGACGAGCAGTACTTC
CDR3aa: CASRDDEQYF

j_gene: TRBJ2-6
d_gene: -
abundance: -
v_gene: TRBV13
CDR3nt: TGTGCCAGCAGCTTGAATCAAGCTGGGGCCAACGTCCTGACTTTC
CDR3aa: CASSLNQAGANVLTF

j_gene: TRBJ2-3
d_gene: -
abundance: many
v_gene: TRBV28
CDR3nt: TGTGCCAGCAGTCCCACCTCGGCTAGCGTGATAGATACGCAGTATTTT
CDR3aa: CASSPTSASVIDTQYF

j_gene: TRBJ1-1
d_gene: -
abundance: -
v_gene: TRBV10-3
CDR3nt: TGTGCCATCACCCCACAGGGCGGCGCGAACACTGAAGCTTTCTTT
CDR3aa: CAITPQGGANTEAFF

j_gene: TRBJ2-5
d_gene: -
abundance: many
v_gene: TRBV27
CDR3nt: TGTGCCAGTAGACAACAGGGTGAGGGGGAGACCCAGTACTTC
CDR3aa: CASRQQGEGETQYF

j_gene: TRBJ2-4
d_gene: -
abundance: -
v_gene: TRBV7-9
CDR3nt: TGTGCCAGCAGCTTTAACATTCAGTACTTC
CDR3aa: CASSFNIQYF

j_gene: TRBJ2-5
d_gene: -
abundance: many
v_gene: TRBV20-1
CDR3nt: TGCAGTGCTAGAGGTTGGCTAGCGCAAGAGACCCAGTACTTC
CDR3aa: CSARGWLAQETQYF

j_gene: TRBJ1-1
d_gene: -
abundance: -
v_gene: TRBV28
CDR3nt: TGTGCCAGCAGTTTATCCTACACTGAAGCTTTCTTT
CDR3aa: CASSLSYTEAFF

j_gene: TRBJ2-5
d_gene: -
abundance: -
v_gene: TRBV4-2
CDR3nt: TGTGCCAGCAGCCAAGTCGCAGGGGTTGGAGAGACCCAGTACTTC
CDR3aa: CASSQVAGVGETQYF

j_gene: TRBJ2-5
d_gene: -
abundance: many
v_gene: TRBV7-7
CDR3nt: TGTGCTAGCAGCTTAGCAGCAACTATCCCCTACCAAGAGACCCAGTACTTC
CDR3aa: CASSLAATIPYQETQYF

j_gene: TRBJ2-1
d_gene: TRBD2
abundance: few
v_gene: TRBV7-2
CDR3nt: TGTGCCAGCAACCTAGCGGCGGGGGGGCTTTTCAATGAGCAGTTCTTC
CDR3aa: CASNLAAGGLFNEQFF

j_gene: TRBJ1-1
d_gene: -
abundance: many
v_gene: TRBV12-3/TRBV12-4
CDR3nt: TGTGCCAGCAGTTTTCGGGTGGCCGGGAACACTGAAGCTTTCTTT
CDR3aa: CASSFRVAGNTEAFF

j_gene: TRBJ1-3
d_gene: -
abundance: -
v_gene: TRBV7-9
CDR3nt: TGTGCCAGCAGCGCTATATGGACTGGAAACACCATATATTTT
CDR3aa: CASSAIWTGNTIYF

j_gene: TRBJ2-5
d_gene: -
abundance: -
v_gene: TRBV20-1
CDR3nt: TGCAGTGCTGGCCCTAGTGACTGGTACCAAGAGACCCAGTACTTC
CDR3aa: CSAGPSDWYQETQYF

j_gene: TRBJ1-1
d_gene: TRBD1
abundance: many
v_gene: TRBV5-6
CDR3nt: TGTGCCAGCAACTTACCGGGACAGACGAACACTGAAGCTTTCTTT
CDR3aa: CASNLPGQTNTEAFF

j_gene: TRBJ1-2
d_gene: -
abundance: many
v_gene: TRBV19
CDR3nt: TGTGCCAGTAGTCCGATCTTTTTGGAGAGAAATAACTATGGCTACACCTTC
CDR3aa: CASSPIFLERNNYGYTF

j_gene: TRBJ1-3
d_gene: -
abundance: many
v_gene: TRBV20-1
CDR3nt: TGCAGTGCTAGGGGACCCACGGGGGAAGGAAACACCATATATTTT
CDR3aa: CSARGPTGEGNTIYF

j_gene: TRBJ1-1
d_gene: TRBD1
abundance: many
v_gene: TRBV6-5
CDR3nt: TGTGCCAGCAGCCGGGACAGGGACACTGAAGCTTTCTTT
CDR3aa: CASSRDRDTEAFF

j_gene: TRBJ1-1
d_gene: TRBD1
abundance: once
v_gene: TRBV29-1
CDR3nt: TGCAGCGTTCAGGGGGCGGAGGGGAACACTGAAGCTTTCTTT
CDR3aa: CSVQGAEGNTEAFF

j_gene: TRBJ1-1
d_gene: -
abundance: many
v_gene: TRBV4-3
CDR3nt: TGCGCCAGCAGCCAATATAAGTGGACCCCTGAAGCTTTCTTT
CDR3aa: CASSQYKWTPEAFF

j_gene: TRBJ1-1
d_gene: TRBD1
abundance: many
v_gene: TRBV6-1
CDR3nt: TGTGCCAGCAGTGAAGCTGGTGGGACAGTTGAAGCTTTCTTT
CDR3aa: CASSEAGGTVEAFF

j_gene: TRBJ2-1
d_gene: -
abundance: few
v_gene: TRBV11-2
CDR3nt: TGTGCCAGCAGCTTTTCGGCCGTGGAGCAGTTCTTC
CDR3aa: CASSFSAVEQFF

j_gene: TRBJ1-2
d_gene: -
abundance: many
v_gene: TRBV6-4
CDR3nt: TGTGCCAGCAGCGCGGGCCCAGCTAACTATGGCTACACCTTC
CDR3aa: CASSAGPANYGYTF

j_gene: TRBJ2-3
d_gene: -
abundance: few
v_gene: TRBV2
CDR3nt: TGTGCCAGCAAAACCGAGGGGTTGCAGTCAGATACGCAGTATTTT
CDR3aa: CASKTEGLQSDTQYF

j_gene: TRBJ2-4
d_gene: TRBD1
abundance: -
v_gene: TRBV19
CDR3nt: TGTGCCAGTAACCCGGGGACAGACTCTTCACTAGCCAAAAACATTCAGTACTTC
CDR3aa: CASNPGTDSSLAKNIQYF

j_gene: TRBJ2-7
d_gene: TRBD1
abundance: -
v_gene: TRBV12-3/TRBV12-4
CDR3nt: TGTGCCAGCAGTTGGTCCCAGGGGGCGCGGCAGTACTTC
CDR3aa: CASSWSQGARQYF

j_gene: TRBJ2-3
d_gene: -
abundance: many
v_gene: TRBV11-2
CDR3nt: TGTGCCAGCAGCTTAGCACGGGGGACAGATACGCAGTATTTT
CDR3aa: CASSLARGTDTQYF

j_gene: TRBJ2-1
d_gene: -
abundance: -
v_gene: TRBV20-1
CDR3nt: TGCAGTGCTAGAGATTACGACCATGGGAATGAGCAGTTCTTC
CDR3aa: CSARDYDHGNEQFF